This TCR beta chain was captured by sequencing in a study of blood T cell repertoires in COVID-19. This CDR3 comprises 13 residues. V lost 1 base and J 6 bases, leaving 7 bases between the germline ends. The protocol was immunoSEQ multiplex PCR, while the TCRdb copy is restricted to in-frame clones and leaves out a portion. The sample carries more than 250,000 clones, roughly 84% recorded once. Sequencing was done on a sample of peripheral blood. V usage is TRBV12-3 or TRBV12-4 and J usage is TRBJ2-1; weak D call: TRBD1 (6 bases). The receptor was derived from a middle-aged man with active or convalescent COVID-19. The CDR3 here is CASSLETGNEQFF. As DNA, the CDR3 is TGTGCCAGCAGTTTAGAGACAGGCAATGAGCAGTTCTTC.